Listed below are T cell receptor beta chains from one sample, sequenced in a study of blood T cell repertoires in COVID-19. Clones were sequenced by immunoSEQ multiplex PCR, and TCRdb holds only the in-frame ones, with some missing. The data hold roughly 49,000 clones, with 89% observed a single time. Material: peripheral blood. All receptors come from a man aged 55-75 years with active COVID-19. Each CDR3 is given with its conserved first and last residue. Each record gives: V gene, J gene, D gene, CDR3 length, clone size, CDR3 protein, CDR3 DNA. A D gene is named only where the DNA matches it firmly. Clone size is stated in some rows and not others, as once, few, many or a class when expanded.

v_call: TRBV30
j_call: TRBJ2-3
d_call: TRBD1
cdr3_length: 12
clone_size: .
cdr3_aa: CAWGTGTDTQYF
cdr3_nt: TGTGCCTGGGGGACAGGTACAGATACGCAGTATTTT

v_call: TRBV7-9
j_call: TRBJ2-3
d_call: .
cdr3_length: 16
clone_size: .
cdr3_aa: CASSSSVPPYRDTQYF
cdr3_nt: TGTGCCAGCAGCTCTAGCGTCCCTCCTTACCGAGATACGCAGTATTTT

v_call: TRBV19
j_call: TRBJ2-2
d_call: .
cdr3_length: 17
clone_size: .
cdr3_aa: CASSIPPSQSNTGELFF
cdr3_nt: TGTGCCAGTAGTATCCCCCCAAGCCAATCGAACACCGGGGAGCTGTTTTTT

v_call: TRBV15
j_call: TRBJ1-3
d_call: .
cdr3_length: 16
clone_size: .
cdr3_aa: CATSRDRAGTGNTIYF
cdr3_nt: TGTGCCACCAGCAGAGATCGGGCGGGGACTGGAAACACCATATATTTT

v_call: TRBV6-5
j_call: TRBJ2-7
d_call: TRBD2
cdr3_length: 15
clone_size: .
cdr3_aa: CASSYKRGPSYEQYF
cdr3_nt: TGTGCCAGCAGTTACAAGCGGGGACCCTCCTACGAGCAGTACTTC

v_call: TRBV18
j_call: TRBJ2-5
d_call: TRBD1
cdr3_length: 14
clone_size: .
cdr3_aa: CASSATGAGETQYF
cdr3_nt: TGTGCCAGCTCAGCTACAGGGGCCGGGGAGACCCAGTACTTC

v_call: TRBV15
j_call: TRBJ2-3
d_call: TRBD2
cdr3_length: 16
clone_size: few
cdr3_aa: CATSTLDGGGPDTQYF
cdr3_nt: TGTGCCACCAGCACCCTCGACGGCGGGGGACCCGATACGCAGTATTTT

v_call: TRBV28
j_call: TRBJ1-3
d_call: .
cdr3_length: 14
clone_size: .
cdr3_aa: CASSRQSLTDTIYF
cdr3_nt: TGTGCCAGCAGCCGACAGAGTCTCACGGACACCATATATTTT

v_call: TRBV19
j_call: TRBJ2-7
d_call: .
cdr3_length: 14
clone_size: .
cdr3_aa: CASSIDGRTYEQYF
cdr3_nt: TGTGCCAGTAGTATAGACGGGAGAACCTACGAGCAGTACTTC

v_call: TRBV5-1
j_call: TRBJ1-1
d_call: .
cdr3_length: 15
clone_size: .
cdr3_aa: CASSLATGGSTEAFF
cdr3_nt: TGCGCCAGCAGCTTGGCAACCGGGGGGTCCACTGAAGCTTTCTTT

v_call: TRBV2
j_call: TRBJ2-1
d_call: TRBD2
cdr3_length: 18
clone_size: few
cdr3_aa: CASKKREAITNSYNEQFF
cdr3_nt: TGTGCCAGCAAAAAGCGGGAGGCCATAACTAACTCCTACAATGAGCAGTTCTTC

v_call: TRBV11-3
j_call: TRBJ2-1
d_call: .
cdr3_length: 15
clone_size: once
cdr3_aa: CASSSRTRSYNEQFF
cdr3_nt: TGTGCCAGCAGCTCAAGGACACGCTCCTACAATGAGCAGTTCTTC

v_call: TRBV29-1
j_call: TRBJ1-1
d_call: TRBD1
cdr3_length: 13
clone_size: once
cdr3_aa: CSADYRGGTEAFF
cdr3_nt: TGCAGCGCCGACTACAGGGGCGGCACTGAAGCTTTCTTT

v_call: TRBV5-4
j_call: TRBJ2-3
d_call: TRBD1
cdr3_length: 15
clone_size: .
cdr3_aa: CASSTSGTGRDTQYF
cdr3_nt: TGTGCCAGCAGCACGTCCGGGACAGGGAGAGATACGCAGTATTTT

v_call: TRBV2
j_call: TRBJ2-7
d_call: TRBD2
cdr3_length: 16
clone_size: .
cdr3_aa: CASSLMGTSGNYEQYF
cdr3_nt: TGTGCCAGCAGCTTAATGGGGACTAGCGGGAACTACGAGCAGTACTTC

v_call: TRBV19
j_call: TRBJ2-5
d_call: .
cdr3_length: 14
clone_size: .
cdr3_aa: CASSMAGKGETQYF
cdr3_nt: TGTGCCAGTAGTATGGCAGGGAAGGGGGAGACCCAGTACTTC

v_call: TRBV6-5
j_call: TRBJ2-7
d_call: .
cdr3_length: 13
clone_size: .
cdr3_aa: CASRSGQTYEQYF
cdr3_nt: TGTGCCAGCAGGTCGGGACAAACCTACGAGCAGTACTTC

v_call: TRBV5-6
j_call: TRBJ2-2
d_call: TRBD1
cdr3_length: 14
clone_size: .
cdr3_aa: CASSIRQGAGELFF
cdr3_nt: TGTGCCAGCAGCATCAGACAGGGGGCCGGGGAGCTGTTTTTT

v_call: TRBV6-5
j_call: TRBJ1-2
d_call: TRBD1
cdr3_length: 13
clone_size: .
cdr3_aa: CASRGDRSYGYTF
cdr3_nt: TGTGCCAGCAGGGGGGACAGGAGCTATGGCTACACCTTC

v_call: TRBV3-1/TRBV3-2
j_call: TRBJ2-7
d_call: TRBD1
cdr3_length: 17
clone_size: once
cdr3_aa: CASSQDRGTGSSYEQYF
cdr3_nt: TGTGCCAGCAGCCAAGATAGAGGGACAGGGAGCTCCTACGAGCAGTACTTC

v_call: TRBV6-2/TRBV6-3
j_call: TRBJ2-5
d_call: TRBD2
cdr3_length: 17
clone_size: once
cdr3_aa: CASSAGLAGVGSETQYF
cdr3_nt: TGTGCCAGCAGTGCCGGACTAGCGGGAGTGGGGAGCGAGACCCAGTACTTC

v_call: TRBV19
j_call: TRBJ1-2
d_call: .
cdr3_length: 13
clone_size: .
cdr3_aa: CASSIDGNYGYTF
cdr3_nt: TGTGCCAGTAGTATAGACGGTAACTATGGCTACACCTTC

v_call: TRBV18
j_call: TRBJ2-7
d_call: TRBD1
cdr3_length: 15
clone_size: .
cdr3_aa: CASSPGTGSLYEQYF
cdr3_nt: TGTGCCAGCTCACCTGGGACAGGGTCTCTCTACGAGCAGTACTTC

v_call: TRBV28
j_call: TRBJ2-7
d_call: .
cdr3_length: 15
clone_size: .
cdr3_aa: CASRHTSKQGREQYF
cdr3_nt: TGTGCCAGCAGACACACTAGCAAACAAGGGAGGGAGCAGTACTTC

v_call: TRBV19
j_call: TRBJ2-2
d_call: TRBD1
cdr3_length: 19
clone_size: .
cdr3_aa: CASNGLRDRGQIVTGELFF
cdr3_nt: TGTGCCAGTAATGGACTCCGGGACAGGGGGCAGATAGTTACCGGGGAGCTGTTTTTT

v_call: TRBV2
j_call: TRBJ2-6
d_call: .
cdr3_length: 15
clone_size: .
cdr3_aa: CASSKQGAGANVLTF
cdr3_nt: TGTGCCAGCAGTAAACAGGGAGCTGGGGCCAACGTCCTGACTTTC

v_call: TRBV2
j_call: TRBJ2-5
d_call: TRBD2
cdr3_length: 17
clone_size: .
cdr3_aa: CASSDGLAGGPGETQYF
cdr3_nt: TGTGCCAGCAGTGACGGACTAGCGGGAGGGCCCGGGGAGACCCAGTACTTC

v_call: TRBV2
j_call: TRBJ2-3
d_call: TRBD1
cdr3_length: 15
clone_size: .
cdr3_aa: CASSVGTGFADTQYF
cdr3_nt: TGTGCCAGCAGTGTGGGGACAGGGTTTGCAGATACGCAGTATTTT

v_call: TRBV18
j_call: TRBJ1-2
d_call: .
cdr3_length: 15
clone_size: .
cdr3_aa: CASSPPGHPNYGYTF
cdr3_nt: TGTGCCAGCTCACCACCGGGACATCCTAACTATGGCTACACCTTC

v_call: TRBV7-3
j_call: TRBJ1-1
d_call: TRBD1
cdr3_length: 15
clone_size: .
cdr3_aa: CASSLSGTGNTEAFF
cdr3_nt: TGTGCCAGCAGCTTATCGGGGACAGGGAACACTGAAGCTTTCTTT

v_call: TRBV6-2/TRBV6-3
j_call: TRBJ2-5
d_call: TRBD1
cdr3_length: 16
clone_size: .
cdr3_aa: CASSHTGQGTQETQYF
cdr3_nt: TGTGCCAGCAGTCACACGGGACAGGGGACACAAGAGACCCAGTACTTC

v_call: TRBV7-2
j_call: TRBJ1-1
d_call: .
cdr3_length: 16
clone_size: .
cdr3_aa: CASSLVFPGDRTEAFF
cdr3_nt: TGTGCCAGCAGCTTAGTATTTCCAGGGGATCGGACTGAAGCTTTCTTT

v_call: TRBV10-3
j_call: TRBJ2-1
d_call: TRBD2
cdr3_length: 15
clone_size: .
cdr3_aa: CAIRPEASGSIEQFF
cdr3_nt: TGTGCCATCAGACCCGAGGCTAGCGGAAGCATTGAGCAGTTCTTC

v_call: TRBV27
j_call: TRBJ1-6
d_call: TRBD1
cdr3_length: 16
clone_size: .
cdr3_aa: CASSLPLTGGKSPLHF
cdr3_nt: TGTGCCAGCAGTCTCCCCCTGACAGGGGGAAAATCACCCCTCCACTTT

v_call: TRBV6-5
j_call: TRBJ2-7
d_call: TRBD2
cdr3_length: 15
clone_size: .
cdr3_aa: CASSYRRGGTYEQYF
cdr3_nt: TGTGCCAGCAGTTACAGGCGGGGGGGAACCTACGAGCAGTACTTC

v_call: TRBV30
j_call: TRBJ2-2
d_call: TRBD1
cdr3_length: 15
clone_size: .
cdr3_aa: CAWKGYRGTTGELFF
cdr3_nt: TGTGCCTGGAAAGGTTACAGGGGGACCACCGGGGAGCTGTTTTTT

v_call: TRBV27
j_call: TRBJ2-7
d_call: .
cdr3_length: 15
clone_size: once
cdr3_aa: CASSWVGQGSYEQYF
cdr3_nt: TGTGCCAGCAGCTGGGTCGGGCAGGGCTCCTACGAGCAGTACTTC

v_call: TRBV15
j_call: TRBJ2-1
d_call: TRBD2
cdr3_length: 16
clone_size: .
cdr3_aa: CATSSKLAGGFNEQFF
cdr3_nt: TGTGCCACCAGCAGCAAACTAGCGGGAGGATTCAATGAGCAGTTCTTC

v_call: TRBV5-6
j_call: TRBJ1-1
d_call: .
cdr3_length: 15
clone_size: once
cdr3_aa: CASRPGRGPNTEAFF
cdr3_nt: TGTGCCAGCAGACCTGGGCGGGGTCCCAACACTGAAGCTTTCTTT

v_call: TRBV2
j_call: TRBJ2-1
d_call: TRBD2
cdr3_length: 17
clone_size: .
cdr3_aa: CASSGPSGQSSYNEQFF
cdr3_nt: TGTGCCAGCAGTGGGCCTAGCGGCCAGAGCTCCTACAATGAGCAGTTCTTC

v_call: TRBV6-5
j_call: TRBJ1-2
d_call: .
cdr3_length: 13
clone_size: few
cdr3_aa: CASRPPADKKYTF
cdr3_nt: TGTGCCAGCAGACCCCCCGCGGACAAGAAATACACCTTC

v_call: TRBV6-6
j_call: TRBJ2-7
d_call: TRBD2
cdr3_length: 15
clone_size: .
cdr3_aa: CASSDGLADSYEQYF
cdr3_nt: TGTGCCAGCAGTGATGGACTAGCGGACTCCTACGAGCAGTACTTC

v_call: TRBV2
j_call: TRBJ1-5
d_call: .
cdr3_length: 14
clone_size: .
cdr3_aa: CASSELGIGQPQHF
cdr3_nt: TGTGCCAGCAGTGAACTCGGGATAGGGCAGCCCCAGCATTTT

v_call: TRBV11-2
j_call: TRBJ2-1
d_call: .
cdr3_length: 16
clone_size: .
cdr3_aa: CASSPVRGGSYNEQFF
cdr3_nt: TGTGCCAGCAGCCCCGTCCGAGGGGGCTCCTACAATGAGCAGTTCTTC

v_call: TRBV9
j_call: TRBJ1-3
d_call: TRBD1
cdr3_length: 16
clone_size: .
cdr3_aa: CASSPRTGPAGNTIYF
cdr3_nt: TGTGCCAGCAGCCCCCGGACAGGGCCGGCTGGAAACACCATATATTTT

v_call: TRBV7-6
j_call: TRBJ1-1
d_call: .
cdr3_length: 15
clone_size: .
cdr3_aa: CASSSTRDMNTEAFF
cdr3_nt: TGTGCCAGCAGCTCGACCAGGGACATGAACACTGAAGCTTTCTTT

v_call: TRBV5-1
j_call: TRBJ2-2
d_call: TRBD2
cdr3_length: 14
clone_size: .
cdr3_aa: CASSGGRATGELFF
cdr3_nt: TGCGCCAGCAGCGGCGGGAGGGCCACCGGGGAGCTGTTTTTT

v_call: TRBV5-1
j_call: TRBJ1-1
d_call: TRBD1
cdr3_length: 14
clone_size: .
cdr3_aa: CASSPDRTNTEAFF
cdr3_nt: TGCGCCAGCAGCCCGGACAGGACTAACACTGAAGCTTTCTTT

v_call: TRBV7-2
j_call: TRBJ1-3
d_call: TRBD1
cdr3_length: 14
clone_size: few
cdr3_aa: CASSLGQSGNTIYF
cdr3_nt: TGTGCCAGCAGCTTGGGACAGTCGGGGAACACCATATATTTT

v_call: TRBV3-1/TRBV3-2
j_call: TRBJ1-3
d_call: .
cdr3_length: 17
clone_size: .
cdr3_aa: CASSQRYQGFSGNTIYF
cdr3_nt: TGTGCCAGCAGCCAACGTTACCAGGGGTTCTCTGGAAACACCATATATTTT

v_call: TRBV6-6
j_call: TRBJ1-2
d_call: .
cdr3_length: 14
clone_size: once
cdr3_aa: CASRPTGTGDGYTF
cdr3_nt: TGTGCCAGCAGACCTACAGGGACCGGCGATGGCTACACCTTC

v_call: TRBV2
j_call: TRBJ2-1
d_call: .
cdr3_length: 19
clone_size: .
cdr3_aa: CASSERPWRSGRAYNEQFF
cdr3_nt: TGTGCCAGCAGTGAACGACCCTGGCGAAGCGGAAGAGCCTACAATGAGCAGTTCTTC

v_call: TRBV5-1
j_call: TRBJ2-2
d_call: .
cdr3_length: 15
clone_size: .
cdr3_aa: CASSSISDWTGELFF
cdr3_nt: TGCGCCAGCAGCTCGATATCGGACTGGACCGGGGAGCTGTTTTTT